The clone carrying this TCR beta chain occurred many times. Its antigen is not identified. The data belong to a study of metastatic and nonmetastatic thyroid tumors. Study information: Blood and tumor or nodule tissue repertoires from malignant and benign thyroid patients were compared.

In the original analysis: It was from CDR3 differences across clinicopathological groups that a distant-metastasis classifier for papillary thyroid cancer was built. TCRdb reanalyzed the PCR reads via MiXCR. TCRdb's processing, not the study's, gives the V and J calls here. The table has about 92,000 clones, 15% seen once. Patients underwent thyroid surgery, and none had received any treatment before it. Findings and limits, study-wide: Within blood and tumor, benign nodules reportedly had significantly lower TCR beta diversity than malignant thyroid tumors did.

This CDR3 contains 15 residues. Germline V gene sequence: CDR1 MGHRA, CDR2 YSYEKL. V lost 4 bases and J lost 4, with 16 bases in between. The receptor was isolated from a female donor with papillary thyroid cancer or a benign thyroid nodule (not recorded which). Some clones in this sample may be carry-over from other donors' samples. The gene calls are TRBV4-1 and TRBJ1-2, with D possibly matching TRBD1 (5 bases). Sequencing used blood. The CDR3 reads CASSPTDDAIYGYTF. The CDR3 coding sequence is TGCGCCAGCAGCCCGACAGACGATGCGATCTATGGCTACACCTTC.